Listed here are 26 T cell receptor beta chains from one sample, sequenced in a study of shared clonotypes between healthy human individuals. The method was immunoSEQ multiplex PCR; TCRdb's version includes in-frame clones alone and lacks a portion of them. This sample has approximately 2.1 million clones, with 93% found just once. Sequences were obtained from naive CD4+ T cells from PBMCs. Described subset: CD45RA+ positively selected. Receptors originate from a man younger than 35 in good health. Some clones in this sample may be carry-over from other donors' samples.

The J gene is TRBJ2-7, the V gene TRBV4-2, with D possibly matching TRBD2 (6 bases). V lost 4 bases to trimming and J lost 5 bases, with 18 bases between them. The CDR3 has 15 amino acids. Germline loops: CDR1 LGHNA, CDR2 YNFKEQ. CDR3 sequence reads: CASSPWGEEVHEQYF. The CDR3 DNA follows: TGTGCCAGCAGCCCTTGGGGGGAAGAAGTCCACGAGCAGTACTTC.

The J gene is TRBJ2-6, the V gene TRBV27; tentatively, D is TRBD2 (5 bases). V was clipped by 5 bases and J by 5 bases, with 16 bases between them. Per germline, CDR1 MNHEY and CDR2 SMNVEV (reference sequence). CDR3 length: 16 residues. CDR3 DNA: TGTGCCAGCAGTGAACGGGGATCCGGGAGGGCCAACGTCCTGACTTTC. Its translation is CASSERGSGRANVLTF.

The chain has TRBV19 and TRBJ2-7; 7 bases match TRBD1. The germline CDR1 and CDR2 sequences are LNHDA and SQIVND (reference sequence). This CDR3 comprises 13 residues. The V gene end was trimmed by 3 bases and the J gene end by 6 bases; junction bases not matched to a gene: 5. CDR3 protein: CASSIYRGGEQYF. The CDR3, as DNA: TGTGCCAGTAGTATCTACAGGGGCGGCGAGCAGTACTTC.

The V gene is TRBV6-1, the J gene TRBJ2-1, with 11 nucleotides matching TRBD2. Germline V CDR1 and CDR2: MNHNS, SASEGT. The ends lost 0 bases at V and 3 bases at J; junction bases unmatched: 7. The CDR3 is made up of 18 amino acids. The CDR3 region has the DNA TGTGCCAGCAGTGAAGCGTTAGCTAGCGGGAGGCTCTACAATGAGCAGTTCTTC. It is translated as CASSEALASGRLYNEQFF.

V is TRBV5-4 and J is TRBJ2-2; 8 nucleotides agree with TRBD2. This CDR3 is 15 amino acids long. The ends lost 6 bases at V and 3 bases at J; junction bases unmatched: 7. Germline CDR1 and CDR2: SGHNT and YYREEE (reference sequence). This chain's CDR3 is CASKSRREDTGELFF. For the CDR3, the DNA is TGTGCCAGCAAATCAAGGCGGGAGGACACCGGGGAGCTGTTTTTT.

Concerning this clone itself: Other nucleotide sequences from this sample produce the same CDR3. V usage is TRBV5-4 and J usage is TRBJ2-7, with TRBD2 identical over 12 bases. The CDR3 has 14 amino acids. CDR1 and CDR2 from the germline V gene are SGHNT and YYREEE (reference sequence). With 7 bases clipped from V and 4 bases from J, the junction kept 6 bases outside the gene matches. DNA for the CDR3: TGTGCCAGCTCGCTAGCGGGAGGGCCATACGAGCAGTACTTC. It yields the protein CASSLAGGPYEQYF.

V gene TRBV5-1 combines with J gene TRBJ2-7; no reliable D call. Germline CDR1 and CDR2: SGHRS and YFSETQ. Trimming shortened V by 0 bases and J by 3 bases, and 10 bases separated the two germline ends. This CDR3 contains 14 residues. CDR3 residues: CASSLEGGDYEQYF. In DNA, the CDR3 is TGCGCCAGCAGCTTGGAGGGTGGGGACTACGAGCAGTACTTC.

The rearrangement links TRBV19 to TRBJ1-5; a weak D match, TRBD1 (6 bases). This CDR3 is built from 16 residues. Germline CDR1 is LNHDA and CDR2 is SQIVND (reference sequence). V was pared by 4 bases and J by 2 bases, with 15 bases between. The CDR3 DNA reads TGTGCCAGTAGTACCCTCTCCACAGGGCGCAATCAGCCCCAGCATTTT. This codes for CASSTLSTGRNQPQHF.

The chain recombines TRBV6-4 with TRBJ2-1; 13 positions agree with TRBD2. The germline CDR1 and CDR2 sequences are MRHNA and SNTAGT. This CDR3 is built from 16 residues. The trim removed 4 bases at V and 7 bases at J, leaving 7 bases unmatched. DNA for the CDR3: TGTGCCAGCAGTGTCGGACCGGGACTAGCGGGGAATGAGCAGTTCTTC. It encodes CASSVGPGLAGNEQFF.

This chain joins TRBV5-1 and TRBJ2-1; 10 bases are a match to TRBD1. The CDR3 totals 15 residues. V shed 4 bases and J 9 bases; nucleotides not matched to a gene: 10. Germline assignment: CDR1 SGHRS and CDR2 YFSETQ. CDR3 loop: CASSRAGTGDGEQFF. The CDR3, as DNA: TGCGCCAGCAGCCGTGCCGGGACAGGGGACGGTGAGCAGTTCTTC. Full variable domain (rest looked up from reference TRBV5-1 and TRBJ2-1): KAGVTQTPRYLIKTRGQQVTLSCSPISGHRSVSWYQQTPGQGLQFLFEYFSETQRNKGNFPGRFSGRQFSNSRSEMNVSTLELGDSALYLCASSRAGTGDGEQFFGPGTRLTVL.

V and J are TRBV9 and TRBJ2-7; D is tentatively TRBD1 or TRBD2 (5 bases each). This CDR3 contains 14 residues. The V gene lost 4 bases and the J gene lost 3 bases, with 14 bases spanning the gap. Germline loops: CDR1 SGDLS, CDR2 YYNGEE. CDR3: CASSPRDGRYEQYF. The CDR3 bases are TGTGCCAGCAGCCCCCGGGACGGGCGCTACGAGCAGTACTTC.

This chain uses TRBV7-9 with TRBJ2-1; no reliable D call. Germline V gene sequence: CDR1 SEHNR, CDR2 FQNEAQ (reference sequence). The CDR3 contains 16 residues. Between the trimmed V and J ends, which lost 5 bases and 4 bases, there was a span of 18 bases. CDR3 DNA: TGTGCCAGCAGCCCCGTAGGTAGCCGCGCTTACAATGAGCAGTTCTTC. Translation: CASSPVGSRAYNEQFF. Variable domain in full (rest from reference TRBV7-9 and TRBJ2-1): DTGVSQNPRHKITKRGQNVTFRCDPISEHNRLYWYRQTLGQGPEFLTYFQNEAQLEKSRLLSDRFSAERPKGSFSTLEIQRTEQGDSAMYLCASSPVGSRAYNEQFFGPGTRLTVL.

The count of this clone is one. The V call is TRBV28, the J call TRBJ2-5, with 7 nucleotides matching TRBD1. With 8 bases clipped from V and 4 bases from J, the junction kept 13 bases outside the gene matches. The CDR3 covers 15 residues. In germline, CDR1 is MDHEN, CDR2 SYDVKM. The CDR3 sequence: CASRETGAGLETQYF. Here the CDR3 DNA reads TGTGCCAGCCGAGAAACAGGGGCCGGCCTAGAGACCCAGTACTTC.

This chain connects TRBV6-5 to TRBJ2-1, with 11 positions matching TRBD2. V lost 5 bases, J lost 7 bases, and 7 bases stayed unmatched. The CDR3 covers 15 residues. Germline V lookup: CDR1 MNHEY, CDR2 SVGAGI. CDR3 amino acids: CASSTPTSGINEQFF. CDR3 sequence (DNA): TGTGCCAGCAGTACTCCGACTAGCGGGATAAATGAGCAGTTCTTC.

This chain links TRBV6-5 with TRBJ2-2; perhaps TRBD2 as D (6 bases). The CDR3 has 15 residues. V lost 3 bases and J lost 5, with 13 bases in between. The germline V gene has CDR1 MNHEY and CDR2 SVGAGI. CDR3 residues: CASSYAGGVTGELFF. CDR3 nucleotides: TGTGCCAGCAGTTATGCCGGGGGTGTAACCGGGGAGCTGTTTTTT.

The chain joins TRBV5-1 to TRBJ1-4; TRBD1 agrees at 7 bases. The V gene end was trimmed by 1 base and the J gene end by 3 bases; junction bases not matched to a gene: 6. Germline CDR1 reads SGHRS; CDR2 reads YFSETQ. The CDR3 has 16 amino acids. The CDR3 DNA sequence: TGCGCCAGCAGCTTGACACCGGGACAGCCTAATGAAAAACTGTTTTTT. Encoded protein: CASSLTPGQPNEKLFF.

Concerning this clone itself: The same CDR3 can be traced to other DNA sequences in this sample. This chain uses TRBV5-1 with TRBJ2-5; D gene ambiguous. Trimming removed 0 bases from V and 5 bases from J, with 5 bases in between. The CDR3 totals 12 residues. The germline gives CDR1 SGHRS, CDR2 YFSETQ. CDR3 DNA: TGCGCCAGCAGCTTGGTCCGGGAGACCCAGTACTTC. As protein: CASSLVRETQYF.

The rearrangement joins TRBV6-5 to TRBJ1-3; no firm D call. The germline V and J ends were trimmed by 6 bases and 1 base, with 13 bases remaining between them. The V gene's germline CDR1 is MNHEY and CDR2 SVGAGI. This CDR3 region has 15 residues. CDR3 in amino acids: CASRTGVGSGNTIYF. The CDR3 nucleotides are TGTGCCAGCAGGACCGGGGTGGGGTCTGGAAACACCATATATTTT.

The chain carries TRBV5-4 and TRBJ2-2, with D tentatively TRBD2 (5 bases). Between the trimmed V and J ends, which lost 4 bases and 4 bases, there was a span of 20 bases. From germline, CDR1 is SGHNT and CDR2 YYREEE (reference sequence). This CDR3 has 17 residues. CDR3 in DNA: TGTGCCAGCAGCCCGGGTGCGTTTGGGAGCGGCACCGGGGAGCTGTTTTTT. This codes for CASSPGAFGSGTGELFF.

J is TRBJ2-2 and V is TRBV5-1; no clear D gene. The CDR3 consists of 14 residues. The V gene lost 0 bases and the J gene lost 4 bases, with 7 bases spanning the gap. Germline lookup yields CDR1 SGHRS and CDR2 YFSETQ. The CDR3 DNA is TGCGCCAGCAGCTTGGCCCCGATCACCGGGGAGCTGTTTTTT. It encodes CASSLAPITGELFF.

The chain has TRBV7-2 and TRBJ1-1; TRBD1 might be the D (5 bases). The germline V gene encodes CDR1 SGHTA and CDR2 FQGNSA. The V end was cut by 2 bases, the J end by 1 base, with 20 bases between. This CDR3 spans 18 amino acids. CDR3 loop: CASSLWARGGTPNTEAFF. The CDR3 coding sequence is TGTGCCAGCAGCTTATGGGCTCGGGGGGGGACCCCGAACACTGAAGCTTTCTTT.

This rearrangement joins TRBV28 to TRBJ1-4; 7 nucleotides agree with TRBD1. V was clipped by 5 bases and J by 3 bases; unmatched bases: 3. Germline assignment: CDR1 MDHEN and CDR2 SYDVKM. This CDR3 spans 14 amino acids. The DNA for the CDR3 is TGTGCCAGCAGTACAACAGGGGCTAATGAAAAACTGTTTTTT. This encodes CASSTTGANEKLFF.

V and J are TRBV5-1 and TRBJ2-5; D is undetermined. V shed 0 bases and J shed 5 bases, with 8 bases lying between them. The CDR3 contains 13 residues. Per germline, CDR1 SGHRS and CDR2 YFSETQ. CDR3 loop: CASSLGMWETQYF. CDR3 nucleotide sequence: TGCGCCAGCAGCTTGGGGATGTGGGAGACCCAGTACTTC.

The chain combines TRBV7-8 with TRBJ2-1; D ambiguous. CDR1 SGHVS and CDR2 FQNEAQ come from the germline V gene. V was shortened by 5 bases and J by 3 bases, with 11 bases between the two germline ends. The length of the CDR3 is 14 residues. The CDR3 DNA reads TGTGCCAGCAGCCTTAACATCTTCTACAATGAGCAGTTCTTC. Its protein product is CASSLNIFYNEQFF.

This sequence joins TRBV7-9 and TRBJ2-1, with D perhaps being TRBD1 or TRBD2 (7 bases each). The CDR3 is 12 residues long. From germline, CDR1 is SEHNR and CDR2 FQNEAQ (reference sequence). Trimming took off 5 bases at V and 15 bases at J, with 17 bases between the two ends. Written as DNA, the CDR3 is TGTGCCAGCAGCATCTCAGGGGGGGCCGGGTTCTTC. It yields the protein CASSISGGAGFF.

The rearrangement links TRBV11-2 to TRBJ2-5; perhaps TRBD1 as D (5 bases). In germline, CDR1 is SGHAT, CDR2 FQNNGV. The V and J ends lost 0 bases and 14 bases respectively, with 19 bases between them. The CDR3 totals 14 residues. The chain's CDR3 is CASSLDSRTQGEYF. CDR3 DNA sequence: TGTGCCAGCAGCTTAGATTCTCGGACCCAAGGGGAATACTTC.